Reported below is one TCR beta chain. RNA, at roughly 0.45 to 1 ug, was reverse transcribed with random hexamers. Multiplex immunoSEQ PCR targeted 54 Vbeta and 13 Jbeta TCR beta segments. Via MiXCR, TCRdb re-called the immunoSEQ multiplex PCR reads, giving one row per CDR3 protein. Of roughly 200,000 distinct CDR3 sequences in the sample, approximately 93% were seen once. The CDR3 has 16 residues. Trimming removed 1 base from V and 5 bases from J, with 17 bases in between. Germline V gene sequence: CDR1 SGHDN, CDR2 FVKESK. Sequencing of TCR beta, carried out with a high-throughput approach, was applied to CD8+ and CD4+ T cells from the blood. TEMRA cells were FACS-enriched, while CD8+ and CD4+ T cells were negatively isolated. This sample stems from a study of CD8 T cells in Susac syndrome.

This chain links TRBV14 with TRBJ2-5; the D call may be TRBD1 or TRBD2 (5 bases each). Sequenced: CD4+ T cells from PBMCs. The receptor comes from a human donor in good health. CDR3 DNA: TGTGCCAGCAGCCAAGTCGGGGACCCCCGTCGGGAGACCCAGTACTTC. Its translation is CASSQVGDPRRETQYF. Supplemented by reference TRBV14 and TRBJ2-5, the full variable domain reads EAGVTQFPSHSVIEKGQTVTLRCDPISGHDNLYWYRRVMGKEIKFLLHFVKESKQDESGMPNNRFLAERTGGTYSTLKVQPAELEDSGVYFCASSQVGDPRRETQYFGPGTRLLVL.